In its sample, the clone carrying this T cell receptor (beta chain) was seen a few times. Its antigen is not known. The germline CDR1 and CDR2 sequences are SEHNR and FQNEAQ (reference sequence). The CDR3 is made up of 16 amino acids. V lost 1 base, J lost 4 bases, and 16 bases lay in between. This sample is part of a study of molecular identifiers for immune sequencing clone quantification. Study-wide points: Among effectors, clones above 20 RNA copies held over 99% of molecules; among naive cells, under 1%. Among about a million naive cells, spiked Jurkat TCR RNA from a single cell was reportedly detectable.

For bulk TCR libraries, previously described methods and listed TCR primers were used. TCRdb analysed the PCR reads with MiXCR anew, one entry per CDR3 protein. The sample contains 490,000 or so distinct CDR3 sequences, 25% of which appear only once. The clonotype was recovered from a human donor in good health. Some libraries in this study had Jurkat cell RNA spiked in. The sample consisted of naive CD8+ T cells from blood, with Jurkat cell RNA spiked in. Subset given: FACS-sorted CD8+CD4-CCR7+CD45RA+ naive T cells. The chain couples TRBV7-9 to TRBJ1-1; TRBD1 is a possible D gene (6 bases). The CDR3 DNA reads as TGTGCCAGCAGCTTAGATCAGGGGAGAGGAGGCACTGAAGCTTTCTTT. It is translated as CASSLDQGRGGTEAFF.